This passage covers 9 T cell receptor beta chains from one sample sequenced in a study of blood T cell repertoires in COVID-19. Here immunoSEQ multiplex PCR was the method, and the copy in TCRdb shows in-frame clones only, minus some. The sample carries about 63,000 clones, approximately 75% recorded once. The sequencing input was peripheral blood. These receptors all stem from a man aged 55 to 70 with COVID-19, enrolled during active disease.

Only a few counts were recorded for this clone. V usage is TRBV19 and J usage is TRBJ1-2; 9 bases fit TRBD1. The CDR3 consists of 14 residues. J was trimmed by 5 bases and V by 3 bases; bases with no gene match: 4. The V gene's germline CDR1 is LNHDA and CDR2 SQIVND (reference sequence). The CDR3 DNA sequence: TGTGCCAGTAGTATTACAGGGGGCGTGTATGGCTACACCTTC. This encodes CASSITGGVYGYTF. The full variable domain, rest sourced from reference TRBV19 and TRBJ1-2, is DGGITQSPKYLFRKEGQNVTLSCEQNLNHDAMYWYRQDPGQGLRLIYYSQIVNDFQKGDIAEGYSVSREKKESFPLTVTSAQKNPTAFYLCASSITGGVYGYTFGSGTRLTVV.

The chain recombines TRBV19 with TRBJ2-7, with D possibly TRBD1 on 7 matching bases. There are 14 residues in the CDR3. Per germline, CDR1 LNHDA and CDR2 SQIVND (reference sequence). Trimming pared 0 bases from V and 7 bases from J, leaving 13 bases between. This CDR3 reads CASSIDGGGAEQYF. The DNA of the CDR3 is TGTGCCAGTAGTATAGATGGAGGGGGCGCTGAGCAGTACTTC. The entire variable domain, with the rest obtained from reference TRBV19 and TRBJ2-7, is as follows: DGGITQSPKYLFRKEGQNVTLSCEQNLNHDAMYWYRQDPGQGLRLIYYSQIVNDFQKGDIAEGYSVSREKKESFPLTVTSAQKNPTAFYLCASSIDGGGAEQYFGPGTRLTVT.

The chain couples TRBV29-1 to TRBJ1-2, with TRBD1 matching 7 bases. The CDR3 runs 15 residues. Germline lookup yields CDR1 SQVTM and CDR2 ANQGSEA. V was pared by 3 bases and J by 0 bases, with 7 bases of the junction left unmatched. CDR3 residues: CSVEGQITSNYGYTF. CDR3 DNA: TGCAGCGTTGAGGGACAGATAACCTCTAACTATGGCTACACCTTC.

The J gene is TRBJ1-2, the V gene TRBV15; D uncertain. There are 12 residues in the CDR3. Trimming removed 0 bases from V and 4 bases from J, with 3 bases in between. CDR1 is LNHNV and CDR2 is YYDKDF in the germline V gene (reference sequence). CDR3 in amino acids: CATSRDGYGYTF. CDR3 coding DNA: TGTGCCACCAGCAGAGACGGCTATGGCTACACCTTC.

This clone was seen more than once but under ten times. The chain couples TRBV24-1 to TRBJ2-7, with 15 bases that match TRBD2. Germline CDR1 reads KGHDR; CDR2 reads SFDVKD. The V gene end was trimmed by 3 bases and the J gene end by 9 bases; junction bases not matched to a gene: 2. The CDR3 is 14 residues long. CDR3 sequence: CATSDPGLAGGQYF. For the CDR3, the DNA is TGTGCCACCAGTGATCCGGGACTAGCGGGGGGGCAGTACTTC.

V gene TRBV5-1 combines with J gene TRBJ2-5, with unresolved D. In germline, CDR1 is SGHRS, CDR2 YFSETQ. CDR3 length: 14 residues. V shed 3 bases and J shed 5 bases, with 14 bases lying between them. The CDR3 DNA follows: TGCGCCAGCAGCTCCTCGACTGCGTCCGAGACCCAGTACTTC. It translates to CASSSSTASETQYF. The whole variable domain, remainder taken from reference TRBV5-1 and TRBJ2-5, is KAGVTQTPRYLIKTRGQQVTLSCSPISGHRSVSWYQQTPGQGLQFLFEYFSETQRNKGNFPGRFSGRQFSNSRSEMNVSTLELGDSALYLCASSSSTASETQYFGPGTRLLVL.

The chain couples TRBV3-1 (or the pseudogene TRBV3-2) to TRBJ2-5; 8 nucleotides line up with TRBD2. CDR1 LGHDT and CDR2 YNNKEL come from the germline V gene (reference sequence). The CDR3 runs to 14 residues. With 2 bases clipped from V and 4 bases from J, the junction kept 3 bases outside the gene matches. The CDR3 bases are TGTGCCAGCAGCCAAATGACTAGCGCAGAGACCCAGTACTTC. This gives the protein CASSQMTSAETQYF.

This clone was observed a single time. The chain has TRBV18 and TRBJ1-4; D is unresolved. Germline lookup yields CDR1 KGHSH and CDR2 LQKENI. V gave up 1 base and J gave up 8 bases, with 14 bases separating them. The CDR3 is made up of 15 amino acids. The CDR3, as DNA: TGTGCCAGCTCACCACAATCGGCTTTCGGGGAAAAACTGTTTTTT. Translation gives CASSPQSAFGEKLFF.

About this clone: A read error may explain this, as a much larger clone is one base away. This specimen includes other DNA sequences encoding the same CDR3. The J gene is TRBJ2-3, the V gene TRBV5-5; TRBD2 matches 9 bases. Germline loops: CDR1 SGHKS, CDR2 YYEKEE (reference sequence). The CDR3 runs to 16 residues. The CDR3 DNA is TGTGCCCGCAGGTGGGGCGGGGGCGGGAGGGCCCTCCCTGGGTATTTT. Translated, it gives CARRWGGGGRALPGYF.